The present entry profiles one TCR beta chain with its context. Its specificity is not known. Looked up from germline, CDR1 is SGHDT and CDR2 is YYEEEE. Trimming removed 4 bases from V and 4 bases from J; junction bases left unmatched: 9. This CDR3 contains 15 residues. Data came from immunoSEQ multiplex PCR; TCRdb stores just in-frame clones and leaves some out. The table lists about 160,000 clones, 89% of them singletons. This sample is drawn from a study of cytomegalovirus exposure and HLA in healthy donors. General study results and limits: As was reported, the classifier diagnosed cytomegalovirus status with high specificity and sensitivity.

The chain carries TRBV5-6 and TRBJ1-1, with 8 bases aligning to TRBD1. This clonotype originated in a woman between 18 and 29 years old in good health and CMV-seropositive. Sequencing was done on a sample of PBMCs. The CDR3 DNA reads as TGTGCCAGCAGCCCCTTCCAGGGGGCTCGCACTGAAGCTTTCTTT. Its protein is CASSPFQGARTEAFF.